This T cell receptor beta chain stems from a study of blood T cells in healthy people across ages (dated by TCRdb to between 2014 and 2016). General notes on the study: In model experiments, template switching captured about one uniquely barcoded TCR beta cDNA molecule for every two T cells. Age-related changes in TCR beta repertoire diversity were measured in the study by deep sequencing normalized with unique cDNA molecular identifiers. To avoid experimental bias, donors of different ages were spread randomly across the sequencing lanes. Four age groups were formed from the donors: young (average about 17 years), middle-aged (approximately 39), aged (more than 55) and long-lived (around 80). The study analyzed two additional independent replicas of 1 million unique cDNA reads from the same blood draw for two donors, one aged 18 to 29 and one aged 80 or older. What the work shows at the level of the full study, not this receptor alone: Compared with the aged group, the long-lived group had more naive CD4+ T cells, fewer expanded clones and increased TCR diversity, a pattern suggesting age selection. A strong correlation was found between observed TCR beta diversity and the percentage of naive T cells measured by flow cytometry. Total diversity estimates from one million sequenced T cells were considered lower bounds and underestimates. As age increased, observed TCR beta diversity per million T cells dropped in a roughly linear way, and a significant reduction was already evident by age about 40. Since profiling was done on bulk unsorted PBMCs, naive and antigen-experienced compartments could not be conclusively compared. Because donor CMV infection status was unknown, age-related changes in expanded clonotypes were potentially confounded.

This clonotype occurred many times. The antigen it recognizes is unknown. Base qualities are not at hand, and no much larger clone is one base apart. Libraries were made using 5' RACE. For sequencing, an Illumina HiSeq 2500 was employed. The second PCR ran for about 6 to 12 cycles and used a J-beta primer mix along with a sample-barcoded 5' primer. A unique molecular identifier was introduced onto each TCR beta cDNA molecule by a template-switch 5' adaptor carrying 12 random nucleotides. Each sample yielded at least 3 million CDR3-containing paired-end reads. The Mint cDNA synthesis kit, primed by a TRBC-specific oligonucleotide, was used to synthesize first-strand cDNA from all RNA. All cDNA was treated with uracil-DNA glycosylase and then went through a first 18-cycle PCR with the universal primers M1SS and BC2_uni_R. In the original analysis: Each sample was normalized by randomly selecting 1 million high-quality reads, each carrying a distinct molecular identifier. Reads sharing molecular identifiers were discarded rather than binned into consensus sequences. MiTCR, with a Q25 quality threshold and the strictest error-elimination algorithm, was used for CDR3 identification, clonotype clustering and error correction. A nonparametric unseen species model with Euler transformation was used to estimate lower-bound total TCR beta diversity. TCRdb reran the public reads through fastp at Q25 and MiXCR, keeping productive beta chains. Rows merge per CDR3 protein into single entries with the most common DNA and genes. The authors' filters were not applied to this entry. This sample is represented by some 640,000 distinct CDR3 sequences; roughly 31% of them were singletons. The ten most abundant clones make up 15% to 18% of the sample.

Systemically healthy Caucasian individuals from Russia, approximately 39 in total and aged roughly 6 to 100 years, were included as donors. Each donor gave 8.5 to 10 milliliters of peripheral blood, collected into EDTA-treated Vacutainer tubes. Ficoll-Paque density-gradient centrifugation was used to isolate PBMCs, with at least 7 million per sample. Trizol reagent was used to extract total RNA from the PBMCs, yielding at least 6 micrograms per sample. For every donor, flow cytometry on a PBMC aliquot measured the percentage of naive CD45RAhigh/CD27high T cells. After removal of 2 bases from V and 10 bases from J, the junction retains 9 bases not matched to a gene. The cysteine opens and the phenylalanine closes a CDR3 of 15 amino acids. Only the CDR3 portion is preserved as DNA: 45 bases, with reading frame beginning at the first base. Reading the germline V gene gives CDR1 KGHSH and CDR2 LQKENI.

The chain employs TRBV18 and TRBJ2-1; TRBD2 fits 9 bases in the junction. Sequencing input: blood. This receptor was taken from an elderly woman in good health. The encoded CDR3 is CASSPGGGGAGEQFF. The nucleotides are TGTGCCAGCTCACCAGGCGGCGGGGGGGCCGGGGAGCAGTTCTTC.